Sequencing of this T cell receptor (beta chain) was carried out in a study of blood T cell repertoires in COVID-19. The method was immunoSEQ multiplex PCR; TCRdb's version includes in-frame clones alone and lacks a portion of them. The sample holds 110,000 or so clones, approximately 87% seen once. The sample was peripheral blood. This clonotype was obtained from a man between 60 and 70 years old with acute or convalescent COVID-19.

CDR3 coding DNA: TGTGCCAGCAGCTTCGGGAGGAGGGACACTGAAGCTTTCTTT. Amino acid sequence: CASSFGRRDTEAFF. This chain uses TRBV5-6 with TRBJ1-1, with D unresolved. Germline V gene sequence: CDR1 SGHDT, CDR2 YYEEEE. The ends were cut back, 2 bases at V and 3 bases at J, with 11 bases in the middle. The CDR3 extends over 14 amino acids.